This record covers a single T cell receptor beta chain. Its antigen is as yet unknown. Profiling relied on immunoSEQ multiplex PCR, and the TCRdb table lists in-frame clones only, not all of them. The repertoire holds under 1 million clones, with 92% as singletons. The sample comes from a study of shared clonotypes between healthy human individuals. Study outcomes and limitations: Read depth was anticipated to influence clonotype sharing among donors.

Positive CCR7 selection of CD45RO-negative cells yielded the naive CD8 cells, and terminally differentiated effector memory CD45RA+ cells were excluded. The V segment lost 5 bases and the J segment 8 bases; nucleotides outside the gene matches: 12. Germline-derived CDR1 and CDR2 are MDHEN and SYDVKM. The CDR3 is 17 amino acids. The sequenced sample consisted of naive CD8+ T cells sorted from blood. V usage is TRBV28 and J usage is TRBJ2-1; 13 bases fit TRBD2. The clonotype comes from a man in his thirties or forties in good health. CDR3 protein: CASSRPPGLAGMDEQFF. Written as DNA, the CDR3 is TGTGCCAGCAGTCGGCCCCCGGGACTAGCGGGAATGGATGAGCAGTTCTTC.